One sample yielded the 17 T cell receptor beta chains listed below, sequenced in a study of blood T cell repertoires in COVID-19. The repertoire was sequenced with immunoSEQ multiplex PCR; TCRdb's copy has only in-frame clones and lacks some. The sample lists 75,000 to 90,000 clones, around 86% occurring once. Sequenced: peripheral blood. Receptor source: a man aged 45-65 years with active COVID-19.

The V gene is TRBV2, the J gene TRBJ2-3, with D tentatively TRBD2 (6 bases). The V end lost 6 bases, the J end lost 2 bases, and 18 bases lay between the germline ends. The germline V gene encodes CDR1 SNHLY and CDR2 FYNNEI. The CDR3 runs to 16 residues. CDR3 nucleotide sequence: TGTGCCAGCAGCCCAGCCTTCGGCGGGACCACAGATACGCAGTATTTT. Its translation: CASSPAFGGTTDTQYF. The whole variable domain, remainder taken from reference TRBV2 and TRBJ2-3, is EPEVTQTPSHQVTQMGQEVILRCVPISNHLYFYWYRQILGQKVEFLVSFYNNEISEKSEIFDDQFSVERPDGSNFTLKIRSTKLEDSAMYFCASSPAFGGTTDTQYFGPGTRLTVL.

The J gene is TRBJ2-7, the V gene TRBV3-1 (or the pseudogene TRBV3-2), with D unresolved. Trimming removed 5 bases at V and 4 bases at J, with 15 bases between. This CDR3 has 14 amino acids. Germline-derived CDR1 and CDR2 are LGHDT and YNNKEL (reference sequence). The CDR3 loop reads CASSLSLTVYEQYF. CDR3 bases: TGTGCCAGCAGCTTAAGCCTCACAGTTTACGAGCAGTACTTC.

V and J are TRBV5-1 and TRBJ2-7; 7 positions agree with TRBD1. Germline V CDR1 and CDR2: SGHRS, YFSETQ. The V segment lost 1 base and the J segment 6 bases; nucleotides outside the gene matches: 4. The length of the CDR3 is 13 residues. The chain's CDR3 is CASSLQPGGEQYF. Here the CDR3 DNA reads TGCGCCAGCAGCTTGCAGCCAGGGGGCGAGCAGTACTTC.

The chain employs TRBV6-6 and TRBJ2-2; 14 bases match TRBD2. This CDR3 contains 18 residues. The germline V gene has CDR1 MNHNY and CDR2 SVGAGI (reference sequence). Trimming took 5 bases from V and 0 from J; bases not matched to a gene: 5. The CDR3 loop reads CASSPGLAGGPNTGELFF. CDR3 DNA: TGTGCCAGCAGTCCCGGACTAGCGGGAGGACCGAACACCGGGGAGCTGTTTTTT.

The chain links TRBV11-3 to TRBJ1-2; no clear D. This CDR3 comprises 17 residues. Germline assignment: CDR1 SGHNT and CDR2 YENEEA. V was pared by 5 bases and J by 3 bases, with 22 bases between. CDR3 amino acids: CASSLSVQPWRDYGYTF. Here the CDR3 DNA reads TGTGCCAGCAGCCTCTCGGTACAGCCTTGGAGGGACTATGGCTACACCTTC.

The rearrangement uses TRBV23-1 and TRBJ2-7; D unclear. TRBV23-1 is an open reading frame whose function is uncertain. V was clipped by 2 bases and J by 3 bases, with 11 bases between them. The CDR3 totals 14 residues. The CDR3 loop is CASSQAPGFYEQYF. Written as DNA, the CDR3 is TGCGCCAGCAGTCAAGCCCCCGGGTTCTACGAGCAGTACTTC.

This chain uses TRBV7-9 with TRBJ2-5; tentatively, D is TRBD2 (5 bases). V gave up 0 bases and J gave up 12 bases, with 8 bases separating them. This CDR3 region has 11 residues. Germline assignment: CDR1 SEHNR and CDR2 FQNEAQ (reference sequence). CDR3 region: CASSLARDEYF. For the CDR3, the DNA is TGTGCCAGCAGCTTAGCGAGGGATGAGTACTTC.

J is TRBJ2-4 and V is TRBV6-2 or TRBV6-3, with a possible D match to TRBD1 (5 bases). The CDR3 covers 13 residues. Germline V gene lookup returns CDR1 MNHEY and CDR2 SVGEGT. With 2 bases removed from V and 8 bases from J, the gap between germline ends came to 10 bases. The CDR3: CASSYGLGDIQYF. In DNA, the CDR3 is TGTGCCAGCAGTTACGGTCTAGGGGACATTCAGTACTTC.

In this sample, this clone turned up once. CDR3 amino acids: CASSSSGTGVTYEQYF. The CDR3 nucleotides read TGTGCCAGCAGCTCCTCCGGGACAGGGGTAACCTACGAGCAGTACTTC. The gene calls are TRBV11-3 and TRBJ2-7, with TRBD1 matching 10 bases. Germline CDR1 is SGHNT and CDR2 is YENEEA. Germline trimming cut 4 bases from V and 2 bases from J; bases unmatched to any gene: 8. The CDR3 extends over 16 amino acids.

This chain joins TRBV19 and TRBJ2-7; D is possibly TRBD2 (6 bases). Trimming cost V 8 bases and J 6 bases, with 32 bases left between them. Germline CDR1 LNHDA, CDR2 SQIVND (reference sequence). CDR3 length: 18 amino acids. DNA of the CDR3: TGTGCCAGTCGAGGTCGCCAGGAATTACTAGCCCGAGCGAGCGAGCAGTACTTC. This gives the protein CASRGRQELLARASEQYF.

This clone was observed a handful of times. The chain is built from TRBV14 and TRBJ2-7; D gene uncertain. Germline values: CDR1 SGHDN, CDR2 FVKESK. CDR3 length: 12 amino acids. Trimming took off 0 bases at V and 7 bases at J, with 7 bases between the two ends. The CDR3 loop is CASSQDFGEQYF. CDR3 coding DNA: TGTGCCAGCAGCCAAGATTTCGGGGAGCAGTACTTC.

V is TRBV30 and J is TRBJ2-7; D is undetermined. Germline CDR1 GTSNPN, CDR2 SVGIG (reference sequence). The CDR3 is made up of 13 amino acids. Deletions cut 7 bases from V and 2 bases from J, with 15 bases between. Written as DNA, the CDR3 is TGTGCCTACGAGCCGGGTTCAACCTACGAGCAGTACTTC. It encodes CAYEPGSTYEQYF.

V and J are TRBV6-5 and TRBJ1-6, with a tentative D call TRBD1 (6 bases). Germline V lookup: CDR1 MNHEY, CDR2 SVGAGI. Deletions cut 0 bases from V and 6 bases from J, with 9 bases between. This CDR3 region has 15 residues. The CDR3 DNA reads TGTGCCAGCAGTTACTCCGGGACAAGTAATTCACCCCTCCACTTT. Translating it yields CASSYSGTSNSPLHF.

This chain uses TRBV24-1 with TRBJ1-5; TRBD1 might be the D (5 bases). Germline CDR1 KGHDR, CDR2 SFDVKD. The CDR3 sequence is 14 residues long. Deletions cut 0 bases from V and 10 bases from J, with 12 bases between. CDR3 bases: TGTGCCACCAGTGATTTGGACAGCCTCCAACCCCAGCATTTT. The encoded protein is CATSDLDSLQPQHF.

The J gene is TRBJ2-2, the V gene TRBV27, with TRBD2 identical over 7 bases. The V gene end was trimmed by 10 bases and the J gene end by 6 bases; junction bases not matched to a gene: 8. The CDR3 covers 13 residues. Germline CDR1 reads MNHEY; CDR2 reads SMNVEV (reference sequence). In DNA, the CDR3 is TGTGCCACCCGGAGGGCGGGGGCCGGGGAGCTGTTTTTT. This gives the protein CATRRAGAGELFF.

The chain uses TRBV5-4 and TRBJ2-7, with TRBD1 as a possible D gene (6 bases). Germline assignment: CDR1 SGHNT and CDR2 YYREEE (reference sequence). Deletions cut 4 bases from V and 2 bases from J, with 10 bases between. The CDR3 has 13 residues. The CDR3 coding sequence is TGTGCCAGCAGCCGCAGGGGAACCTACGAGCAGTACTTC. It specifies CASSRRGTYEQYF.

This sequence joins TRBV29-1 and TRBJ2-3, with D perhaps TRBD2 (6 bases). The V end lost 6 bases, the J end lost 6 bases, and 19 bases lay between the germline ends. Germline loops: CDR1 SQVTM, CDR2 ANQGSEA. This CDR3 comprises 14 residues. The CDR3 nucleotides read TGCAGCGTCAATCGGGACTCCCCAAGGGATACGCAGTATTTT. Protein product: CSVNRDSPRDTQYF.